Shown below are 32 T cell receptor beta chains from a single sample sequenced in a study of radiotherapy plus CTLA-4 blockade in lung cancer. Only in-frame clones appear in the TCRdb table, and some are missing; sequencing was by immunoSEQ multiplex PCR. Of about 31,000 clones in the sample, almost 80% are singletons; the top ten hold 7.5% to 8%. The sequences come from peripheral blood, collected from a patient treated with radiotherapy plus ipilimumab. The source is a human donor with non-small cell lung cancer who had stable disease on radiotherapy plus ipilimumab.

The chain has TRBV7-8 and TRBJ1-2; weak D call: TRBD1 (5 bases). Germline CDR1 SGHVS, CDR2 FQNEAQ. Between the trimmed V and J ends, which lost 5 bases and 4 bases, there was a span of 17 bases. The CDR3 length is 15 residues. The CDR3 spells CASSGQIQGFYGYTF. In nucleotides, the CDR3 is TGTGCCAGCAGCGGTCAGATCCAGGGTTTCTATGGCTACACCTTC.

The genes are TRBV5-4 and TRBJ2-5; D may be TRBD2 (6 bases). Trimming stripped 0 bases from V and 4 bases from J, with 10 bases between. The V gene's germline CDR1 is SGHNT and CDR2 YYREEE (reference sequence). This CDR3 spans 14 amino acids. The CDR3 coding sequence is TGTGCCAGCAGCTTGGGGGGGGAGGTAGAGACCCAGTACTTC. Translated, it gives CASSLGGEVETQYF.

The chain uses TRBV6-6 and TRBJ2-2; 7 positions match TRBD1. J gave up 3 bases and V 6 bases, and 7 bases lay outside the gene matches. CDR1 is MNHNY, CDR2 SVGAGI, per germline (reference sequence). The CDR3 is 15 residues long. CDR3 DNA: TGTGCCAGCAGACAGACAGGGCGCGACACCGGGGAGCTGTTTTTT. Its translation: CASRQTGRDTGELFF.

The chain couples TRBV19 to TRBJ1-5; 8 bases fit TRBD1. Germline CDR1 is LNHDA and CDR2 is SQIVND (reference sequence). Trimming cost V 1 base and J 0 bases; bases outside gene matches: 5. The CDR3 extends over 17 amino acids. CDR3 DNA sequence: TGTGCCAGTAGTATAGGGACAGGGTTGGCTAGCAATCAGCCCCAGCATTTT. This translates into CASSIGTGLASNQPQHF.

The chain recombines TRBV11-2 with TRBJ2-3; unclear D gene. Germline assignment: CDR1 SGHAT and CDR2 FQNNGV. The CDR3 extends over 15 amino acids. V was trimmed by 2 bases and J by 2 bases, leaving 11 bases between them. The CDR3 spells CASSLQPSFTDTQYF. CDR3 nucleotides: TGTGCCAGCAGCTTACAGCCTTCCTTCACAGATACGCAGTATTTT. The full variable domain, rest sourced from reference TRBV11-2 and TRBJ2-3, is EAGVAQSPRYKIIEKRQSVAFWCNPISGHATLYWYQQILGQGPKLLIQFQNNGVVDDSQLPKDRFSAERLKGVDSTLKIQPAKLEDSAVYLCASSLQPSFTDTQYFGPGTRLTVL.

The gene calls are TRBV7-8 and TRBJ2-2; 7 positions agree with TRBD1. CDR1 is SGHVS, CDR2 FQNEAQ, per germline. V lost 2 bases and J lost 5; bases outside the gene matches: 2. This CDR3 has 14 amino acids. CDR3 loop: CASSLQGVTGELFF. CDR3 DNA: TGTGCCAGCAGCTTACAGGGGGTGACCGGGGAGCTGTTTTTT.

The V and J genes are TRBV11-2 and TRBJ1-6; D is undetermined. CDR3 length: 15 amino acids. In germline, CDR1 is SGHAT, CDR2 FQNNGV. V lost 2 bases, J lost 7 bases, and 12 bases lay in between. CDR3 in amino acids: CASSLSSDQNSPLHF. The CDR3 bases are TGTGCCAGCAGCTTAAGCTCCGACCAGAATTCACCCCTCCACTTT.

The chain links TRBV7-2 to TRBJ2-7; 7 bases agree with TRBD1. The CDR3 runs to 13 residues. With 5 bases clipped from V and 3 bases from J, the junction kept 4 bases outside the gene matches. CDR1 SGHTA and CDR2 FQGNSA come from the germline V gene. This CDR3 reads CASSNNRGYEQYF. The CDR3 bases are TGTGCCAGCAGCAACAACAGGGGCTACGAGCAGTACTTC.

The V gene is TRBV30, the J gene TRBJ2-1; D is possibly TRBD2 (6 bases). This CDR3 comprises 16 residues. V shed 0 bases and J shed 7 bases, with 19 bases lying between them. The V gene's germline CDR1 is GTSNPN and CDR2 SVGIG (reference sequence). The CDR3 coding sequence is TGTGCCTGGAGTGTAGCCGCTCGTTCGGGGAGGAATGAGCAGTTCTTC. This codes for CAWSVAARSGRNEQFF.

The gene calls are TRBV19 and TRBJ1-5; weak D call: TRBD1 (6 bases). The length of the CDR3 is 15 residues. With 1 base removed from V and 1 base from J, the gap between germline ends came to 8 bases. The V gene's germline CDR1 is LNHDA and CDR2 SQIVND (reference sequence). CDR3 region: CASSIVQGSNQPQHF. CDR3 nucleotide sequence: TGTGCCAGTAGTATAGTACAGGGAAGCAATCAGCCCCAGCATTTT.

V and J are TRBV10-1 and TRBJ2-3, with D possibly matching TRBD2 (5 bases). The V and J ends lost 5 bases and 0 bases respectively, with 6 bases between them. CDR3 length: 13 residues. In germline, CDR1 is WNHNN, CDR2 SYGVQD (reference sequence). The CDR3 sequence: CASSRTSTDTQYF. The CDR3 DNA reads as TGCGCCAGCAGTAGGACTAGCACAGATACGCAGTATTTT.

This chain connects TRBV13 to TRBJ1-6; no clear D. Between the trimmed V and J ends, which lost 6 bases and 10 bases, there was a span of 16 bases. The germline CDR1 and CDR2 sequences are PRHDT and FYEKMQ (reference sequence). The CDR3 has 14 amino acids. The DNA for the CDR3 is TGTGCCAGCAGGATGGAGGGTTCAGGATCACCCCTCCACTTT. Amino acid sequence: CASRMEGSGSPLHF.

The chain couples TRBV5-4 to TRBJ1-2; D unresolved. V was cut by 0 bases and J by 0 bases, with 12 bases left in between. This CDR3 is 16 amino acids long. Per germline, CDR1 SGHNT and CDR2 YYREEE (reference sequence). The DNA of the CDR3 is TGTGCCAGCAGCTTGGATCACGGCCTGACTAACTATGGCTACACCTTC. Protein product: CASSLDHGLTNYGYTF.

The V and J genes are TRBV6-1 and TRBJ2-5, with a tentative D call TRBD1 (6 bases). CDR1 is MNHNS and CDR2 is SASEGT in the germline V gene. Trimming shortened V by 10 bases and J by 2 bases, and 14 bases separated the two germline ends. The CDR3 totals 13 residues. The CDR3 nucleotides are TGTGCCACCAACGGACAGATTCAAGAGACCCAGTACTTC. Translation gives CATNGQIQETQYF.

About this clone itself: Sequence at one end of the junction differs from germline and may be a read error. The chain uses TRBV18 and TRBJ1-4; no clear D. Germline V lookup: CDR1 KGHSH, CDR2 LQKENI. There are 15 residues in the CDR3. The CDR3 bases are TGTGCCAGCTCACCACCTTTGACAACGAATGAAAAACTGTTTTTT. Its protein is CASSPPLTTNEKLFF.

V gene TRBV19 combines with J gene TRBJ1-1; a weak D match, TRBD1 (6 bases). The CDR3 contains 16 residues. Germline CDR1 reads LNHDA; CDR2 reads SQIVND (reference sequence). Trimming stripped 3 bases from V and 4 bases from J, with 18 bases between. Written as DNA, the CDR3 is TGTGCCAGTAGTATGATACGGGGGGCCCGGCGCACTGAAGCTTTCTTT. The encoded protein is CASSMIRGARRTEAFF.

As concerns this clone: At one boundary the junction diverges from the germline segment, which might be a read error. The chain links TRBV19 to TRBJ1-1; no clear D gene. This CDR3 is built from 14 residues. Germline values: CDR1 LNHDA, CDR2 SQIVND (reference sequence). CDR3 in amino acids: CASTEGRLHTEAFF. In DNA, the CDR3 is TGTGCTAGTACAGAGGGTCGGCTCCACACTGAAGCTTTCTTT.

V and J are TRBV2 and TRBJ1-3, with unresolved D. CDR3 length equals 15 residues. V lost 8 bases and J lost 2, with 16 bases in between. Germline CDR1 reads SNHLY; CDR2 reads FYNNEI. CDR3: CASSTSEATGNTIYF. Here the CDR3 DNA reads TGTGCCAGCTCGACCTCCGAAGCCACTGGAAACACCATATATTTT.

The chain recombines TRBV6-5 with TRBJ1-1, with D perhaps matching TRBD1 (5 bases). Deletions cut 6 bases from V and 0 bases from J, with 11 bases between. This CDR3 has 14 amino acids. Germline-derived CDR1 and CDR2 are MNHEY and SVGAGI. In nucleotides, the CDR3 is TGTGCCAGCAGCCTTACAGGAGTGAACACTGAAGCTTTCTTT. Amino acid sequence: CASSLTGVNTEAFF.

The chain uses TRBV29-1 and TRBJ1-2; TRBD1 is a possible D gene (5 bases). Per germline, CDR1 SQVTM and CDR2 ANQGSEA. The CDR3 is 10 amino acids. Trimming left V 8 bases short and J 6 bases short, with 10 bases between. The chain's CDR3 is CSTREDGYTF. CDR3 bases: TGCAGCACCAGGGAGGATGGCTACACCTTC.

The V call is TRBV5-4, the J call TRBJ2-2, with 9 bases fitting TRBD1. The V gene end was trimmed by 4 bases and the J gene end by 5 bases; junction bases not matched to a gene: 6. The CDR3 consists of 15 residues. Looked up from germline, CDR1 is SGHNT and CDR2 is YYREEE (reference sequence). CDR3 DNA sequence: TGTGCCAGCAGCCCATGGACAGGGGCTACCGGGGAGCTGTTTTTT. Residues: CASSPWTGATGELFF.

The CDR3, as DNA: TGTGCCAGCTCCATGATTGAGAACACTGAAGCTTTCTTT. Translating gives CASSMIENTEAFF. The V gene is TRBV18, the J gene TRBJ1-1; no clear D. This CDR3 contains 13 residues. Trimming stripped 6 bases from V and 1 base from J, with 9 bases between. CDR1 and CDR2 (germline): KGHSH, LQKENI.

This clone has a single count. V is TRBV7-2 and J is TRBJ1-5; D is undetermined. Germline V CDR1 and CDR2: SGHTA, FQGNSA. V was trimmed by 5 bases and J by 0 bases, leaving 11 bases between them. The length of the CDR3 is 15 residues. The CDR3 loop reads CASSPGGTSNQPQHF. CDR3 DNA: TGTGCCAGCAGCCCGGGTGGAACTAGCAATCAGCCCCAGCATTTT.

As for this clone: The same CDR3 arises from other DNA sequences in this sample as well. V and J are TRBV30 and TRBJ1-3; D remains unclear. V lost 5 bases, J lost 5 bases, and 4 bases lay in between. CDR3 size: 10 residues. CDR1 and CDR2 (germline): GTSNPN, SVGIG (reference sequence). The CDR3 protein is CAWSRNTIYF. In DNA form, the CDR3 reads TGTGCCTGGTCCCGAAACACCATATATTTT.

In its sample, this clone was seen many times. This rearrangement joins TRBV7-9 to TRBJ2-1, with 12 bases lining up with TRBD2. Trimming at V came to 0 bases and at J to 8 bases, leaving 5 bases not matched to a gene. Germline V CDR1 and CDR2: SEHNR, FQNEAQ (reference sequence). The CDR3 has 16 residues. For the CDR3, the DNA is TGTGCCAGCAGCTTAGCGGGGCTAGCGGGGGGGTATGAGCAGTTCTTC. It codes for CASSLAGLAGGYEQFF.

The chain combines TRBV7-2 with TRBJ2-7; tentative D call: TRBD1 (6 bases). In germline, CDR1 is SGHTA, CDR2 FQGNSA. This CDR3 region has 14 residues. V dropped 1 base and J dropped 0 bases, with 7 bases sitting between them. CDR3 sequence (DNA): TGTGCCAGCAGCTTAGGGACAGCCTCCTACGAGCAGTACTTC. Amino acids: CASSLGTASYEQYF.

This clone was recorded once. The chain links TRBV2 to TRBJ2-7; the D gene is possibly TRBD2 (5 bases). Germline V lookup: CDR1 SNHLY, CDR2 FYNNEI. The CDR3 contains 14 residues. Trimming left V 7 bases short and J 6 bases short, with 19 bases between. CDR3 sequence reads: CASTEHEGISEQYV. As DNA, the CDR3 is TGTGCCAGCACTGAGCATGAGGGTATTTCCGAGCAGTACGTC.

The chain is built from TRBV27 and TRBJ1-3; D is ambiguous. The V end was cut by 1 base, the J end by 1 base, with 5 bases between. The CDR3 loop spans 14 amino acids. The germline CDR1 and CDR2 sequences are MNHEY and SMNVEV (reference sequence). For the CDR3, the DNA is TGTGCCAGCAGTTTATTGGGGTCTGGAAACACCATATATTTT. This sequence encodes CASSLLGSGNTIYF.

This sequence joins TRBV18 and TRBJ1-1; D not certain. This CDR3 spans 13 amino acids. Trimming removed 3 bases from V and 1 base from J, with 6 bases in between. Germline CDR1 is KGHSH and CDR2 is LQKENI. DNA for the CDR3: TGTGCCAGCTCACCCGGACGGAACACTGAAGCTTTCTTT. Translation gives CASSPGRNTEAFF.

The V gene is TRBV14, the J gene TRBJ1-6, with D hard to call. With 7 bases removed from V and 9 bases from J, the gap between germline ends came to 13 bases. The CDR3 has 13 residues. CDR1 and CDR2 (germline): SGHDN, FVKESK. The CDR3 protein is CASTRGSISPLHF. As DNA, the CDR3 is TGTGCCAGCACACGGGGAAGTATTTCACCCCTCCACTTT. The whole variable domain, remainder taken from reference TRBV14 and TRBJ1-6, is EAGVTQFPSHSVIEKGQTVTLRCDPISGHDNLYWYRRVMGKEIKFLLHFVKESKQDESGMPNNRFLAERTGGTYSTLKVQPAELEDSGVYFCASTRGSISPLHFGNGTRLTVT.

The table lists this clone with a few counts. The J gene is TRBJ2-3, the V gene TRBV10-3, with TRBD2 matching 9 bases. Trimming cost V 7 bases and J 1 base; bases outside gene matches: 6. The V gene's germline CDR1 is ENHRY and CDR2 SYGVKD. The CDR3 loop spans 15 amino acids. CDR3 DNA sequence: TGTGCCATCACCCCAGCGGGGGGCCGCACAGATACGCAGTATTTT. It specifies CAITPAGGRTDTQYF.

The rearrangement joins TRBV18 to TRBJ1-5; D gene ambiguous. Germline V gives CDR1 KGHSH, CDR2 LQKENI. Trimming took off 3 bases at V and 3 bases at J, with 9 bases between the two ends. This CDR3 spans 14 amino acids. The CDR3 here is CASSPARDNQPQHF. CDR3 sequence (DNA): TGTGCCAGCTCACCCGCACGCGACAATCAGCCCCAGCATTTT.